In this sample, the clone carrying this T cell receptor beta chain turned up a few times. The antigen is not known. MiXCR, applied by TCRdb to the RACE reads, yields one record per CDR3 protein. This repertoire shows 250,000 to 300,000 distinct CDR3 sequences, over 7.5% found once; its top ten account for about 1.2%. Time point indicated: pre-sensitization, week 0. The treatment is: therapeutic diphenylcyclopropenone sensitization with weekly scalp DPC. Investigators collected blood before applying each patch test. This record comes from a study of human T cells and chemical hapten exposure. Broader study findings: DPC sensitization did not alter TCRs above 1 in 1000 frequency.

The material was whole blood, obtained in connection with sensitization to the hapten diphenylcyclopropenone (DPC). The sequence was obtained from a young man with alopecia areata. Some clones in this sample may be carry-over from other donors' samples.

The CDR3 spells CASSPPSQTPNTEAFF. In DNA form, the CDR3 reads TGTGCCAGCAGTCCCCCGAGTCAGACACCGAACACTGAAGCTTTCTTT. V and J are TRBV6-5 and TRBJ1-1, with D unresolved. Trimming cost V 5 bases and J 1 base, with 17 bases left between them. Germline lookup yields CDR1 MNHEY and CDR2 SVGAGI. This CDR3 is built from 16 residues.